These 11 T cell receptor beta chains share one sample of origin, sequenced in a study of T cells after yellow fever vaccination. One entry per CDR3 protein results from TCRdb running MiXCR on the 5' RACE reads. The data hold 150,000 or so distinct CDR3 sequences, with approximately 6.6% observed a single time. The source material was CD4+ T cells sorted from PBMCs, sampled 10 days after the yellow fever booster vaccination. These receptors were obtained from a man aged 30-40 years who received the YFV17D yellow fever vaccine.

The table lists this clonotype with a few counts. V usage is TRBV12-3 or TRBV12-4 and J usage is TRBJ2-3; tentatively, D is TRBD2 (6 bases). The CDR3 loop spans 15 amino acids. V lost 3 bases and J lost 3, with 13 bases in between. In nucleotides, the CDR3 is TGTGCCAGCAGTTTTTACGGGAGTGGGACAGATACGCAGTATTTT. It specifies CASSFYGSGTDTQYF.

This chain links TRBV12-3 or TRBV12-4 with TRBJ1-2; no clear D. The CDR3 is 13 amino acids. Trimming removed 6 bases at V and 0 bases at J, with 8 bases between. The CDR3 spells CASSPATNYGYTF. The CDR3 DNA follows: TGTGCCAGCAGCCCGGCCACTAACTATGGCTACACCTTC.

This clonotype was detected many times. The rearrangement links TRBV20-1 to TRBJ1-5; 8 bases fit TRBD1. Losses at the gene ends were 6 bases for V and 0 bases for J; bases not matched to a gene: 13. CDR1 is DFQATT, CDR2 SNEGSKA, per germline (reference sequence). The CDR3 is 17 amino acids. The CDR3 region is CSAARTGKTNSNQPQHF. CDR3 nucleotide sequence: TGCAGTGCCGCGCGGACAGGGAAAACGAATAGCAATCAGCCCCAGCATTTT.

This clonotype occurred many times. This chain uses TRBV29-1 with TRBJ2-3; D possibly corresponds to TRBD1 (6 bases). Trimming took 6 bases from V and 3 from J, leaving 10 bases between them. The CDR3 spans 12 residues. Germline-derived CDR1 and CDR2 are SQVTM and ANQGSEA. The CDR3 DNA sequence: TGCAGCGTAGGGGGACCGACAGATACGCAGTATTTT. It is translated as CSVGGPTDTQYF.

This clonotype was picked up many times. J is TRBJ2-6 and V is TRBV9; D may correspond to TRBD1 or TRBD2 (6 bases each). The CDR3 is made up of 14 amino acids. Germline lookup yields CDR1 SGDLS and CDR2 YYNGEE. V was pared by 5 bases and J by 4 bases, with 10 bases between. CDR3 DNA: TGTGCCAGCAGTGGGGGGCCCGGGGCCAACGTCCTGACTTTC. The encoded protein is CASSGGPGANVLTF.

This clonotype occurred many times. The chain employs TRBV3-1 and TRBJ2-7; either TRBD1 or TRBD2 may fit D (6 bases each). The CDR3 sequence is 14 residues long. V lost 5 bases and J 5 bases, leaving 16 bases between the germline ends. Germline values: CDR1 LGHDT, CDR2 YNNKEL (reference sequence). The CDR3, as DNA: TGTGCCAGCAGCAGAAGGGGGACGGGGGACGAGCAGTACTTC. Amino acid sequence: CASSRRGTGDEQYF.

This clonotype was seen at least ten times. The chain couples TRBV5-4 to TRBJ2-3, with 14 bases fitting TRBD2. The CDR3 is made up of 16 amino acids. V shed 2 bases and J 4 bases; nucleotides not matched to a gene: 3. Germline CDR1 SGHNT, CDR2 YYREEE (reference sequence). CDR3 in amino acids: CASSFPGLAGADTQYF. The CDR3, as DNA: TGTGCCAGCAGCTTCCCGGGACTAGCGGGAGCAGATACGCAGTATTTT.

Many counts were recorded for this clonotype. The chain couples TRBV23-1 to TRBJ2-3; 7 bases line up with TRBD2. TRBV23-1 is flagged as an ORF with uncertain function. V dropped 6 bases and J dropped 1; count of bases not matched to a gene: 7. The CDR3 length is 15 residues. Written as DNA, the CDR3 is TGCGCCAGCAGCCGACTAGCTCTTCGCACAGATACGCAGTATTTT. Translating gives CASSRLALRTDTQYF.

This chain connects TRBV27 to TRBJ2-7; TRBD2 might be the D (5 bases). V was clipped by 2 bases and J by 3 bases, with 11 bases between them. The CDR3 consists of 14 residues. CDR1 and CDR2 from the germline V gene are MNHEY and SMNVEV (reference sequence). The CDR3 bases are TGTGCCAGCAGTTTACGTAGCGCAAACTACGAGCAGTACTTC. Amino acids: CASSLRSANYEQYF.

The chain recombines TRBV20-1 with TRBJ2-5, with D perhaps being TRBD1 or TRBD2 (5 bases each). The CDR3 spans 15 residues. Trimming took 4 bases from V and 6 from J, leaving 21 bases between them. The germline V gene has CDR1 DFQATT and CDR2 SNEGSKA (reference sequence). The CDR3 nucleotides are TGCAGTGCTAAAGAAAAACAGGACTGGAGAAAGACCCAGTACTTC. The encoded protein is CSAKEKQDWRKTQYF.

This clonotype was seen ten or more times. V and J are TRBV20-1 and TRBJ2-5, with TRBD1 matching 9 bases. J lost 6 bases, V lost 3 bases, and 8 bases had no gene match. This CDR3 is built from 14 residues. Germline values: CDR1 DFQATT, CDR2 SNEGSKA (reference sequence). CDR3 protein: CSASSSQGAQTQYF. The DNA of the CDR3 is TGCAGTGCTAGTAGTTCACAGGGGGCGCAGACCCAGTACTTC.